One T cell receptor beta chain is described in this entry. V shed 4 bases, J shed 5 bases, and the junction held 7 bases outside the gene matches. The CDR3 contains 15 residues. Germline V gene lookup returns CDR1 SGHRS and CDR2 YFSETQ. Exposed participants came across a COVID-19 case within 2 weeks before study entry. The data belong to a study of blood T cell repertoires in COVID-19. Study in general: T cells, B-cell-depleted T cells, or PBMCs supplied cDNA or gDNA.

Per the authors' pipeline: Reference gene primer amplification yielded estimated nucleated cell counts. Generated by immunoSEQ multiplex PCR, the TCRdb table keeps only in-frame clones and is missing some. That table gives V, J and clone size, and the DNA gave D and trimming. This sample has some 300,000 clones, with about nine tenths found just once. The source material was PBMCs or T cells enriched from blood (not recorded which). The TCR was taken from a woman aged 50 to 65 who had been exposed to COVID-19. This chain joins TRBV5-1 and TRBJ2-5; 11 nucleotides line up with TRBD1. The CDR3: CASSAGQGVLETQYF. CDR3 nucleotides: TGCGCCAGCAGCGCGGGACAGGGGGTTCTCGAGACCCAGTACTTC.